This T cell receptor (beta chain) was retrieved from a study of T cell responses to AZD1222 COVID-19 vaccine. Findings and caveats of the study: Repertoire sampling was restricted to post-peak T cell response timepoints.

The V and J ends lost 3 bases and 9 bases respectively, with 12 bases between them. The CDR3 is 14 amino acids. Germline V gives CDR1 LGHNA, CDR2 YNFKEQ. Sequenced by immunoSEQ multiplex PCR; TCRdb stores in-frame clones only, minus some. The sample shows around 30,000 clones, roughly nine tenths of them seen only once. As regards this clone: What it binds is not known.

The sample here was peripheral blood, taken on day 0 of AZD1222 vaccination. V is TRBV4-2 and J is TRBJ1-6, with D perhaps matching TRBD1 (5 bases). The receptor comes from an adult in good health. The CDR3 sequence is CASSQDGGSSPLHF. DNA for the CDR3: TGTGCCAGCAGCCAGGACGGGGGGTCTTCACCCCTCCACTTT.